This TCR beta chain derives from a study of T cells in localized non-small cell lung cancer. Study-wide results and limits: As only one tumor region underwent sequencing, heterogeneity remains possible. Appearing in adjacent lung were a median roughly 60 of the top 100 tumor clones. Longer survival (overall) was linked to higher T cell density in blood. Of the tissues analyzed, uninvolved adjacent lung showed maximal T cell clonality, greater than tumor.

This CDR3 has 15 amino acids. Germline CDR1 is LNHDA and CDR2 is SQIVND (reference sequence). V was cut by 3 bases and J by 7 bases, with 16 bases left in between. Regarding this clone: Its specificity is unknown.

The table came from immunoSEQ multiplex PCR; TCRdb's copy has only in-frame clones and leaves some out. The table includes approximately 41,000 clones, about 85% detected once. The clonotype was recovered from a woman aged 18 to 55 with stage III lung adenocarcinoma. The rearrangement uses TRBV19 and TRBJ1-5, with D tentatively TRBD1 (5 bases). Sequencing used peripheral blood, obtained before any cancer treatment. CDR3 in DNA: TGTGCCAGTAGTATTTTGACAGACATCAACCAGCCCCAGCATTTT. As protein: CASSILTDINQPQHF.